This T cell receptor (beta chain) comes out of a study of shared T cell receptors in the human thymus. CDR3 length equals 12 residues. CDR1 is MNHEY and CDR2 is SMNVEV in the germline V gene (reference sequence). J gave up 9 bases and V 4 bases, and 6 bases lay outside the gene matches. Method: immunoSEQ multiplex PCR; TCRdb's copy keeps in-frame clones and lacks some. The profile shows hundreds of thousands of clones, about 87% of them singletons. These data also featured in a second study, about human thymus T cells. That work adds: Corrective heart surgery yielded the resections from which the thymus tissue came.

The rearrangement uses TRBV27 and TRBJ2-7; TRBD2 agrees at 7 bases. This clonotype was sampled from a boy younger than two with a congenital heart defect. The sample consisted of thymocytes. The CDR3 region is CASSSPGEGQYF. In DNA form, the CDR3 reads TGTGCCAGCAGTTCCCCGGGGGAGGGGCAGTACTTC.